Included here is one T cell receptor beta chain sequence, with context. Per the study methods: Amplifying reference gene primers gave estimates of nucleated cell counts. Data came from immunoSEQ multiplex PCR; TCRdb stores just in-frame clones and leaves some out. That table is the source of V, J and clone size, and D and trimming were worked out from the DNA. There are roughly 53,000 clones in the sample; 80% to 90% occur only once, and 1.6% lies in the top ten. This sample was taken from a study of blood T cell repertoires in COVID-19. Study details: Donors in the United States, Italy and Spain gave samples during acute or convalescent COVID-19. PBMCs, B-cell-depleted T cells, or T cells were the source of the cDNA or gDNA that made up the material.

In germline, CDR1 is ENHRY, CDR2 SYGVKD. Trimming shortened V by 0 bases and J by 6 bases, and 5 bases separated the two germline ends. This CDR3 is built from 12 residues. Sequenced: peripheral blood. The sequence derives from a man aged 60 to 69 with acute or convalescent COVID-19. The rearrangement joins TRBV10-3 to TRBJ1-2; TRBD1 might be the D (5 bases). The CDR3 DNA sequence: TGTGCCATCAGTGAGTCGACAGATGGCTACACCTTC. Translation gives CAISESTDGYTF.